Presented here are 7 T cell receptor beta chains from one specimen sequenced in a study of beta chain features in type 1 diabetes. These TCRs are of unknown antigen specificity. Every bit of the isolated RNA underwent reverse transcription, so sequencing read expressed TCRB transcripts. Assay: immunoSEQ multiplex PCR; the TCRdb copy retains only in-frame clones and omits some. The sample consists of approximately 150,000 clones, around 63% of them appearing once. Study outcomes and limitations: TCRB CDR3 length was moderately but significantly reduced in all four CD4+ subsets of Type 1 diabetes patients.

Sequencing was performed on naive CD4+ T cells from blood. The receptors originated from a young man with type 1 diabetes.

The J gene is TRBJ2-5, the V gene TRBV7-2, with no clear D. Germline CDR1 reads SGHTA; CDR2 reads FQGNSA. The V end was cut by 5 bases, the J end by 4 bases, with 11 bases between. This CDR3 comprises 13 residues. The CDR3 spells CASSPGLRETQYF. CDR3 nucleotide sequence: TGTGCCAGCAGCCCCGGGCTCCGAGAGACCCAGTACTTC. Supplemented by reference TRBV7-2 and TRBJ2-5, the full variable domain reads GAGVSQSPSNKVTEKGKDVELRCDPISGHTALYWYRQSLGQGLEFLIYFQGNSAPDKSGLPSDRFSAERTGGSVSTLTIQRTQQEDSAVYLCASSPGLRETQYFGPGTRLLVL.

V usage is TRBV7-2 and J usage is TRBJ2-3, with D uncertain. The CDR3 consists of 13 residues. Per the germline V gene, CDR1 is SGHTA and CDR2 is FQGNSA. V lost 4 bases to trimming and J lost 5 bases, with 10 bases between them. CDR3 sequence reads: CASSSQLEDTQYF. CDR3 nucleotides: TGTGCCAGCAGCTCACAGCTCGAAGATACGCAGTATTTT. Full variable domain (outside the CDR3, taken from reference TRBV7-2 and TRBJ2-3): GAGVSQSPSNKVTEKGKDVELRCDPISGHTALYWYRQSLGQGLEFLIYFQGNSAPDKSGLPSDRFSAERTGGSVSTLTIQRTQQEDSAVYLCASSSQLEDTQYFGPGTRLTVL.

The V call is TRBV7-9, the J call TRBJ1-2; D unclear. Trimming removed 1 base at V and 6 bases at J, with 9 bases between. The CDR3 spans 13 residues. The germline gives CDR1 SEHNR, CDR2 FQNEAQ (reference sequence). DNA for the CDR3: TGTGCCAGCAGCTTAGTGGCCTCGGATGGCTACACCTTC. The encoded protein is CASSLVASDGYTF. The full variable domain, rest sourced from reference TRBV7-9 and TRBJ1-2, is DTGVSQNPRHKITKRGQNVTFRCDPISEHNRLYWYRQTLGQGPEFLTYFQNEAQLEKSRLLSDRFSAERPKGSFSTLEIQRTEQGDSAMYLCASSLVASDGYTFGSGTRLTVV.

The chain has TRBV2 and TRBJ1-1; D perhaps matches TRBD1 (5 bases). CDR1 and CDR2 from the germline V gene are SNHLY and FYNNEI. CDR3 length: 13 residues. Trimming shortened V by 8 bases and J by 2 bases, and 12 bases separated the two germline ends. The CDR3 nucleotides are TGTGCCAGCGGGGACGGCGCCAACACTGAAGCTTTCTTT. Amino acids: CASGDGANTEAFF.

The CDR3 bases are TGTGCCAGCAGCCAAGATCGGATAAGTAACTATGGCTACACCTTC. Translation gives CASSQDRISNYGYTF. This chain joins TRBV14 and TRBJ1-2; no definite D call. Between the trimmed V and J ends, which lost 0 bases and 1 base, there was a span of 9 bases. Per germline, CDR1 SGHDN and CDR2 FVKESK. The CDR3 spans 15 residues.

The chain carries TRBV4-3 and TRBJ2-1; D tentatively reads TRBD1 or TRBD2 (5 bases each). The CDR3 is 13 residues long. Trimming stripped 6 bases from V and 5 bases from J, with 11 bases between. Germline V lookup: CDR1 LGHNA, CDR2 YSLEER. The CDR3 DNA is TGCGCCAGCAGTCGGGACCGCCACAATGAGCAGTTCTTC. It codes for CASSRDRHNEQFF.

This chain uses TRBV7-2 with TRBJ2-1, with unresolved D. Germline values: CDR1 SGHTA, CDR2 FQGNSA. The CDR3 spans 14 residues. The V and J ends lost 0 bases and 5 bases respectively, with 8 bases between them. The CDR3 reads CASSLAWVNNEQFF. The CDR3 nucleotides are TGTGCCAGCAGCTTAGCATGGGTAAACAATGAGCAGTTCTTC.